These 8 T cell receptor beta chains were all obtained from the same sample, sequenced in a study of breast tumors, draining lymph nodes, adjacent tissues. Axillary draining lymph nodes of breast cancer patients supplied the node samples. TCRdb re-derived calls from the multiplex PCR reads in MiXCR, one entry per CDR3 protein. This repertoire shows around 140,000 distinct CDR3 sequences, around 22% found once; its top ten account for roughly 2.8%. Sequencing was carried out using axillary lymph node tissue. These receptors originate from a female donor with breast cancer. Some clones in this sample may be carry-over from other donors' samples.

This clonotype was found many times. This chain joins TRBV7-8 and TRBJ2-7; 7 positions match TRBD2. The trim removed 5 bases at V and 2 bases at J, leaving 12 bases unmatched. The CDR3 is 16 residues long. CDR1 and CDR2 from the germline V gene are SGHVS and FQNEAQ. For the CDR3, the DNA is TGTGCCAGCAGCCCCACAACGACTAGCAGCACCTACGAGCAGTACTTC. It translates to CASSPTTTSSTYEQYF.

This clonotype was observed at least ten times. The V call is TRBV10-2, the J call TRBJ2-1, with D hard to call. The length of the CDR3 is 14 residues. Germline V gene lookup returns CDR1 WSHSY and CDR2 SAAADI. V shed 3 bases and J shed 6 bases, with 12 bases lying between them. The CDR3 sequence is CASSDSEPGNEQFF. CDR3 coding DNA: TGCGCCAGCAGTGACAGTGAGCCGGGCAATGAGCAGTTCTTC.

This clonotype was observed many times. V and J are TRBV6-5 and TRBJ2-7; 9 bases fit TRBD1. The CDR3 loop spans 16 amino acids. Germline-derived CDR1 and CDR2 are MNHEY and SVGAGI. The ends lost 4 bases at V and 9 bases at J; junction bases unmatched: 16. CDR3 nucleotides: TGTGCCAGCAGTTCCAGGACCGGGACAGGGTATCAAGGGCAGTACTTC. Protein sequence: CASSSRTGTGYQGQYF.

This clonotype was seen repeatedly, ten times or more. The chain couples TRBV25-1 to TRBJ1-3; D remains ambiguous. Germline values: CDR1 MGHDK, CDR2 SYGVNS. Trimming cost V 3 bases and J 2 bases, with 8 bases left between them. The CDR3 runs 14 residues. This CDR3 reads CASSDHRAGNTIYF. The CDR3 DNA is TGTGCCAGCAGTGACCACAGAGCTGGAAACACCATATATTTT.

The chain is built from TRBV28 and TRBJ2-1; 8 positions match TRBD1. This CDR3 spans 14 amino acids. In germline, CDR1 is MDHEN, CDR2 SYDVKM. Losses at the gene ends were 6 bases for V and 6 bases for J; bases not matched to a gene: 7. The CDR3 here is CASRHTDRVNEQFF. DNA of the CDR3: TGTGCCAGCAGACATACGGACAGGGTCAATGAGCAGTTCTTC.

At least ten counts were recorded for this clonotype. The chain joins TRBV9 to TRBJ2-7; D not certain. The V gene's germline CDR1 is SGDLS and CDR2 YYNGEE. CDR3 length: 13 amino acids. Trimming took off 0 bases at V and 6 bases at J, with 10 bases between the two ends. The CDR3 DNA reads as TGTGCCAGCAGCGTAGGTTTTCCCGGCGAGCAGTACTTC. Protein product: CASSVGFPGEQYF. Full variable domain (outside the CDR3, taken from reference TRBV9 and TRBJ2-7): DSGVTQTPKHLITATGQRVTLRCSPRSGDLSVYWYQQSLDQGLQFLIQYYNGEERAKGNILERFSAQQFPDLHSELNLSSLELGDSALYFCASSVGFPGEQYFGPGTRLTVT.

CDR3 nucleotide sequence: TGTGCCAGCAGCTTTCAAGACCGAGATCAGCCCCAGCATTTT. Translated, it gives CASSFQDRDQPQHF. The chain carries TRBV12-3 or TRBV12-4 and TRBJ1-5; D not certain. The CDR3 is 14 residues long. Trimming cost V 6 bases and J 5 bases, with 14 bases left between them.

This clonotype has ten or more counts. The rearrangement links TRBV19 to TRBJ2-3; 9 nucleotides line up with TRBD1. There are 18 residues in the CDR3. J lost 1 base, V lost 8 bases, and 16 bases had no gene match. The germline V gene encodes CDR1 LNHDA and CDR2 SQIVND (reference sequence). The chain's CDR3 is CASPGQGGSGWGTDTQYF. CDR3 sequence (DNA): TGTGCCAGTCCGGGACAGGGAGGTTCGGGATGGGGCACAGATACGCAGTATTTT.